These T cell receptor beta chains were read from a single sample in a study of radiation and T cells in renal cell carcinoma. TCRdb keeps only in-frame clones here, not all; method: immunoSEQ multiplex PCR. The table records fewer than 45,000 clones, 70% to 85% of them present only once. Sequencing used blood, obtained from a patient whose treatment included radiotherapy and nephrectomy. These receptors all come from a woman between 65 and 79 years old with renal cell carcinoma. Both conserved end residues are part of each CDR3. Fields, in order: D gene, J gene, clone size, CDR3 length, V gene, CDR3 DNA, CDR3 protein. D genes are given only for firm matches. Where a row states a size, it is once, few, many or the class of an expanded clone; other rows omit it.

-	TRBJ2-7	few	14	TRBV19	TGTGCCAGTAGTCCGAGGACAGAAGCTTACGAGCAGTACTTC	CASSPRTEAYEQYF
TRBD1	TRBJ2-7	-	14	TRBV19	TGTGCCAGTAGTCTCGGACAGGGGTTCTACGAGCAGTACTTC	CASSLGQGFYEQYF
TRBD1	TRBJ1-2	few	15	TRBV10-3	TGTGCCAGCAGTAAAAAGACAGGGGCCAGTTATGGCTACACCTTC	CASSKKTGASYGYTF
TRBD1	TRBJ1-1	-	14	TRBV5-4	TGTGCCAGCAGCTTTAGGGACAGGGGCACTGAAGCTTTCTTT	CASSFRDRGTEAFF
-	TRBJ2-1	-	16	TRBV11-2	TGTGCCAGCAGATCTCTTCGGACCAAGCCTGGTTTCGAGCAGTTCTTC	CASRSLRTKPGFEQFF
-	TRBJ2-1	-	14	TRBV12-5	TGTGCTAGTGGTGGCCAAGCGGGCTACAATGAGCAGTTCTTC	CASGGQAGYNEQFF
TRBD1	TRBJ2-3	few	14	TRBV9	TGTGCCAGCAGCAGAGGACAGGGCCCAGATACGCAGTATTTT	CASSRGQGPDTQYF
TRBD2	TRBJ2-1	-	15	TRBV7-9	TGTGCCACCGGCAGTGGGACTAGCGAAAACAATGAGCAGTTCTTC	CATGSGTSENNEQFF
TRBD2	TRBJ2-2	few	16	TRBV27	TGTGCCAGCAGTGTCATAGCGGGAGAGAACACCGGGGAGCTGTTTTTT	CASSVIAGENTGELFF
TRBD1	TRBJ1-2	-	15	TRBV5-4	TGTGCCAGCAGCTTGGTTGGGACAGGGGGCGCGGGCTACACCTTC	CASSLVGTGGAGYTF
TRBD1	TRBJ2-7	-	17	TRBV7-9	TGTGCCAGCAGCTCCTCCCTAGGGCAGGGGGCTTTCGACGAGCAGTACTTC	CASSSSLGQGAFDEQYF
-	TRBJ2-3	once	14	TRBV2	TGTGCCAGCAGTCGGAGGGACGGCACAGATACGCAGTATTTT	CASSRRDGTDTQYF
-	TRBJ2-1	-	12	TRBV18	TGTGCCAGCTCACCAAACGTTAATGAGCAGTTCTTC	CASSPNVNEQFF
-	TRBJ1-6	-	16	TRBV5-8	TGTGCCAGCAGCGATTCAATACAGACCTATAATTCACCCCTCCACTTT	CASSDSIQTYNSPLHF
TRBD2	TRBJ2-2	-	16	TRBV27	TGTGCCAGCAGTCTACATAGCGGGGTGGGGGCCGGGGAGCTGTTTTTT	CASSLHSGVGAGELFF
TRBD2	TRBJ2-3	-	15	TRBV27	TGTGCCAGCAGCGACTCAGCGGGGAACACAGATACGCAGTATTTT	CASSDSAGNTDTQYF
-	TRBJ2-1	-	15	TRBV7-9	TGTGCCAGCAGCCCCCTTGGGGGAGAGGTCAATGAGCAGTTCTTC	CASSPLGGEVNEQFF
-	TRBJ1-5	-	14	TRBV7-4	TGTGCCAGCAGCCCCCGGAAGGGGGGGCAGCCCCAGCATTTT	CASSPRKGGQPQHF